The 16 T cell receptor beta chains below come from one sample, sequenced in a study of blood T cell repertoires in COVID-19. Sequencing used immunoSEQ multiplex PCR; TCRdb keeps in-frame clones, though not all of them. The sample has 110,000 to 150,000 clones; 85% to 90% are singletons. What was sequenced was peripheral blood. The receptor set was obtained from a human donor in a cohort sampled during active COVID-19.

CDR3 sequence: CASSFGQSYNEQFF. In DNA form, the CDR3 reads TGTGCCAGCAGCTTCGGACAGAGCTACAATGAGCAGTTCTTC. The chain has TRBV7-3 and TRBJ2-1; the D gene is possibly TRBD1 (6 bases). The germline gives CDR1 SGHTA, CDR2 FQGTGA. Between the trimmed V and J ends, which lost 3 bases and 3 bases, there was a span of 9 bases. The CDR3 has 14 residues.

This chain uses TRBV7-3 with TRBJ2-1; no clear D. The ends were cut back, 2 bases at V and 6 bases at J, with 8 bases in the middle. Germline lookup yields CDR1 SGHTA and CDR2 FQGTGA. The CDR3 loop spans 13 amino acids. CDR3 coding DNA: TGTGCCAGCAGCTTAGGCCCCTTCAATGAGCAGTTCTTC. The encoded protein is CASSLGPFNEQFF.

This clone appeared once. The chain uses TRBV7-9 and TRBJ1-1; possibly TRBD1 for D (6 bases). The V gene's germline CDR1 is SEHNR and CDR2 FQNEAQ (reference sequence). Trimming shortened V by 6 bases and J by 11 bases, and 22 bases separated the two germline ends. The CDR3 has 14 residues. The CDR3 bases are TGTGCCAGCAGTCAGGGACATACTACAGCCGCGGCTTTCTTT. It is translated as CASSQGHTTAAAFF.

V and J are TRBV7-9 and TRBJ1-5; D may be TRBD1 (5 bases). Germline loops: CDR1 SEHNR, CDR2 FQNEAQ (reference sequence). The CDR3 runs 14 residues. Trimming pared 1 base from V and 2 bases from J, leaving 6 bases between. The CDR3 loop reads CASSLEGGNQPQHF. CDR3 coding DNA: TGTGCCAGCAGCTTAGAAGGGGGCAATCAGCCCCAGCATTTT.

The chain combines TRBV5-6 with TRBJ1-2; TRBD1 agrees at 7 bases. The CDR3 has 14 residues. The germline V gene has CDR1 SGHDT and CDR2 YYEEEE. V gave up 2 bases and J gave up 4 bases; unmatched junction bases: 5. The CDR3 coding sequence is TGTGCCAGCAGCTTCCGGGACAGACCCTATGGCTACACCTTC. Residues: CASSFRDRPYGYTF.

In nucleotides, the CDR3 is TGTGCCTGGAGTGCTATCGCACCGAACACTGAAGCTTTCTTT. Translation: CAWSAIAPNTEAFF. The chain uses TRBV30 and TRBJ1-1, with D uncertain. From germline, CDR1 is GTSNPN and CDR2 SVGIG (reference sequence). This CDR3 comprises 14 residues. Trimming cost V 1 base and J 1 base, with 10 bases left between them. Full variable domain (remainder filled in from reference TRBV30 and TRBJ1-1): SQTIHQWPATLVQPVGSPLSLECTVEGTSNPNLYWYRQAAGRGLQLLFYSVGIGQISSEVPQNLSASRPQDRQFILSSKKLLLSDSGFYLCAWSAIAPNTEAFFGQGTRLTVV.

J is TRBJ2-3 and V is TRBV7-9; D is possibly TRBD1 (5 bases). Germline CDR1 is SEHNR and CDR2 is FQNEAQ (reference sequence). There are 14 residues in the CDR3. With 1 base removed from V and 4 bases from J, the gap between germline ends came to 9 bases. The CDR3 sequence is CASSLGSRADTQYF. In DNA form, the CDR3 reads TGTGCCAGCAGCTTAGGGAGCAGGGCAGATACGCAGTATTTT. Complete variable domain (other parts from reference TRBV7-9 and TRBJ2-3): DTGVSQNPRHKITKRGQNVTFRCDPISEHNRLYWYRQTLGQGPEFLTYFQNEAQLEKSRLLSDRFSAERPKGSFSTLEIQRTEQGDSAMYLCASSLGSRADTQYFGPGTRLTVL.

This chain connects TRBV18 to TRBJ1-2; 7 bases are a match to TRBD1. The CDR3 length is 14 residues. Germline-derived CDR1 and CDR2 are KGHSH and LQKENI. J gave up 3 bases and V 6 bases, and 7 bases lay outside the gene matches. CDR3 DNA sequence: TGTGCCAGCTCGAAGACAGGGTACGACTATGGCTACACCTTC. It encodes CASSKTGYDYGYTF.

The CDR3 DNA follows: TGTGCCAGCAGCCGGGAGGGGGCGGGCTATGGCTACACCTTC. Its protein is CASSREGAGYGYTF. This chain uses TRBV2 with TRBJ1-2; 7 bases line up with TRBD1. V lost 6 bases, J lost 4 bases, and 8 bases stayed unmatched. CDR3 size: 14 residues. Germline lookup yields CDR1 SNHLY and CDR2 FYNNEI.

The chain is built from TRBV5-4 and TRBJ1-4, with TRBD1 as a possible D gene (5 bases). Trimming took off 4 bases at V and 2 bases at J, with 12 bases between the two ends. The germline CDR1 and CDR2 sequences are SGHNT and YYREEE (reference sequence). This CDR3 has 15 residues. CDR3 region: CASSPPGGTNEKLFF. The CDR3 DNA follows: TGTGCCAGCAGCCCGCCTGGGGGGACTAATGAAAAACTGTTTTTT.

A few counts support this clone. DNA of the CDR3: TGTGCCAGCAGCCCCACTCTCCGGACAGGGGGACAAGAGACCCAGTACTTC. It encodes CASSPTLRTGGQETQYF. V gene TRBV7-9 combines with J gene TRBJ2-5, with 10 nucleotides matching TRBD1. V lost 5 bases to trimming and J lost 2 bases; unmatched junction nucleotides: 11. Germline assignment: CDR1 SEHNR and CDR2 FQNEAQ (reference sequence). The CDR3 length is 17 residues.

The chain is built from TRBV2 and TRBJ2-2, with 8 positions matching TRBD1. The ends lost 8 bases at V and 5 bases at J; junction bases unmatched: 10. The germline CDR1 and CDR2 sequences are SNHLY and FYNNEI. The CDR3 runs to 15 residues. This CDR3 reads CASGKQGVETGELFF. DNA for the CDR3: TGTGCCAGCGGGAAACAGGGGGTGGAAACCGGGGAGCTGTTTTTT.

The gene calls are TRBV2 and TRBJ2-3; D possibly corresponds to TRBD1 (5 bases). V lost 5 bases and J 5 bases, leaving 17 bases between the germline ends. CDR3 length: 15 residues. Germline CDR1 and CDR2: SNHLY and FYNNEI. CDR3: CASSTRQLAQDTQYF. The CDR3 bases are TGTGCCAGCAGTACTCGACAGTTAGCACAAGATACGCAGTATTTT.

In nucleotides, the CDR3 is TGTGCCAGTAGCGGGGGGGATAACACAGATACGCAGTATTTT. This encodes CASSGGDNTDTQYF. The chain combines TRBV19 with TRBJ2-3; 8 bases align to TRBD2. The V gene's germline CDR1 is LNHDA and CDR2 SQIVND (reference sequence). V was pared by 6 bases and J by 2 bases, with 4 bases of the junction left unmatched. The CDR3 extends over 14 amino acids.

V usage is TRBV12-2 and J usage is TRBJ1-1; the listed D gene, TRBD1, was not tested against the DNA. TRBV12-2 represents a pseudogene. This CDR3 is built from 17 residues. CDR3: CASRLRQGLALPTEAFF. The CDR3 DNA is TGTGCAAGTCGCTTACGACAGGGTCTCGCTTTACCCACTGAAGCTTTCTTT.

The chain carries TRBV29-1 and TRBJ2-2, with 13 bases lining up with TRBD2. Germline trimming cut 5 bases from V and 4 bases from J; bases unmatched to any gene: 7. The CDR3 totals 16 residues. The germline V gene has CDR1 SQVTM and CDR2 ANQGSEA. The CDR3, as DNA: TGCAGCGTTCGGACTAGCGGGGGCCTCCTCACCGGGGAGCTGTTTTTT. This gives the protein CSVRTSGGLLTGELFF.